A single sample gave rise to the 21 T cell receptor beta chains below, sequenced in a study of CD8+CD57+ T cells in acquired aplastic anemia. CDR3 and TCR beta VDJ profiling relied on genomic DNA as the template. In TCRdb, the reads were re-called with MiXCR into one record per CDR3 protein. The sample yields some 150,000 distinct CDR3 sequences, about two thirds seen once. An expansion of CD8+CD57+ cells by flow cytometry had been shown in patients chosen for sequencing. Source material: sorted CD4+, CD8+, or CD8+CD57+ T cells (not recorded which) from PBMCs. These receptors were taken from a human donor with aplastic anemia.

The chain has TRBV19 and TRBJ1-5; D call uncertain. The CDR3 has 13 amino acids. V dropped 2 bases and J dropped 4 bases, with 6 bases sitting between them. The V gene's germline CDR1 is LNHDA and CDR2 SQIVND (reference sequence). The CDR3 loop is CASSITENQPQHF. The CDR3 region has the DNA TGTGCCAGTAGTATAACAGAAAATCAGCCCCAGCATTTT. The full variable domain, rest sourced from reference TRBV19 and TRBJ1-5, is DGGITQSPKYLFRKEGQNVTLSCEQNLNHDAMYWYRQDPGQGLRLIYYSQIVNDFQKGDIAEGYSVSREKKESFPLTVTSAQKNPTAFYLCASSITENQPQHFGDGTRLSIL.

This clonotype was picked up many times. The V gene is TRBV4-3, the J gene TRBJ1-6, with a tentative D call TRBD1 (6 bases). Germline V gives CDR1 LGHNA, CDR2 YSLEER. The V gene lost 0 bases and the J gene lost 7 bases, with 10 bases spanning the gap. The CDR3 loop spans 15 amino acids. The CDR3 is CASSQDRRGNSPLHF. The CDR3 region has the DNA TGCGCCAGCAGCCAAGATCGCAGGGGAAATTCACCCCTCCACTTT.

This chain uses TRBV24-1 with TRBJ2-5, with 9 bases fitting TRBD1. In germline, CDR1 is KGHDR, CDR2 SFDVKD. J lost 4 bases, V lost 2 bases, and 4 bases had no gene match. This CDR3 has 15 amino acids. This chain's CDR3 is CATSDSRTGVETQYF. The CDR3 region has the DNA TGTGCCACCAGTGATTCAAGGACAGGGGTAGAGACCCAGTACTTC.

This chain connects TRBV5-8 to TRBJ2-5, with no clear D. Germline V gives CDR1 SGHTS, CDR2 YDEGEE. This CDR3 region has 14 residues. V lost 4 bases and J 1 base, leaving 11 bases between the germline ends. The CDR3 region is CASSQRTGQETQYF. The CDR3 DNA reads TGTGCCAGCAGCCAAAGGACGGGCCAAGAGACCCAGTACTTC.

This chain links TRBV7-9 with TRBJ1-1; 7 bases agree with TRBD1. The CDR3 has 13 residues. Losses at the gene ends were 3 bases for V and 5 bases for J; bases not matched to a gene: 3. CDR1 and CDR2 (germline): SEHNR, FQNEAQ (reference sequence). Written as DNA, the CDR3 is TGTGCCAGCAGCTTCATACAGGGGACTGAAGCTTTCTTT. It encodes CASSFIQGTEAFF.

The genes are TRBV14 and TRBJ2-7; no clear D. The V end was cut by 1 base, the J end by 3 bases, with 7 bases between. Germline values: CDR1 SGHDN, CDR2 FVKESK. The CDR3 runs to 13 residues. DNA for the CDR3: TGTGCCAGCAGCCAAGGACGGATCTACGAGCAGTACTTC. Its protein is CASSQGRIYEQYF. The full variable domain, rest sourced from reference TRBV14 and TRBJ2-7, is EAGVTQFPSHSVIEKGQTVTLRCDPISGHDNLYWYRRVMGKEIKFLLHFVKESKQDESGMPNNRFLAERTGGTYSTLKVQPAELEDSGVYFCASSQGRIYEQYFGPGTRLTVT.

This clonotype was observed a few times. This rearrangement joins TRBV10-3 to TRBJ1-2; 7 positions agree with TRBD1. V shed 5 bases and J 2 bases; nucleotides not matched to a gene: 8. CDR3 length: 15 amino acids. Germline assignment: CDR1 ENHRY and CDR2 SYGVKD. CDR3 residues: CAISRAGGSNYGYTF. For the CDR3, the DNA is TGTGCCATCAGTCGGGCAGGGGGGTCAAACTATGGCTACACCTTC.

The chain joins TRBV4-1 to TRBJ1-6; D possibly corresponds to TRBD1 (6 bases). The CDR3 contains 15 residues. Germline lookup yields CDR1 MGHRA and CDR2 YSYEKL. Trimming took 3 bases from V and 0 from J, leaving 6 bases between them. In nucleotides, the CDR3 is TGCGCCAGCAGCCAGGGGGCCTCCTATAATTCACCCCTCCACTTT. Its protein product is CASSQGASYNSPLHF.

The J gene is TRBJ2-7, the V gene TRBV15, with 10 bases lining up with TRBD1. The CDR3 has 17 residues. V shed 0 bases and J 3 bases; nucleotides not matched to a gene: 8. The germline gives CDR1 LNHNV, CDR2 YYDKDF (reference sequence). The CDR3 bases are TGTGCCACCAGCAGAGAACTTGGGGACAGGGGTGGCTACGAGCAGTACTTC. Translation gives CATSRELGDRGGYEQYF. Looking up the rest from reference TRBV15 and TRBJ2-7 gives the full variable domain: DAMVIQNPRYQVTQFGKPVTLSCSQTLNHNVMYWYQQKSSQAPKLLFHYYDKDFNNEADTPDNFQSRRPNTSFCFLDIRSPGLGDTAMYLCATSRELGDRGGYEQYFGPGTRLTVT.

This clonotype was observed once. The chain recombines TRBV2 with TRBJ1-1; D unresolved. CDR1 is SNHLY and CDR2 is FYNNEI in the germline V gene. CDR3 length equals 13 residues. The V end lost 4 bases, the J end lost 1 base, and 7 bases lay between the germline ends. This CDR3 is CASSVQENTEAFF. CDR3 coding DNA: TGTGCCAGCAGTGTTCAGGAGAACACTGAAGCTTTCTTT. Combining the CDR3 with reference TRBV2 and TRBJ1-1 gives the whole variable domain EPEVTQTPSHQVTQMGQEVILRCVPISNHLYFYWYRQILGQKVEFLVSFYNNEISEKSEIFDDQFSVERPDGSNFTLKIRSTKLEDSAMYFCASSVQENTEAFFGQGTRLTVV.

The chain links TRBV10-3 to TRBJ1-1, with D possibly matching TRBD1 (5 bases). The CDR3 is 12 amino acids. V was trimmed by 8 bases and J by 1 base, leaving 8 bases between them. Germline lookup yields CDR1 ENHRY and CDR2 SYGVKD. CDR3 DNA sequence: TGTGCCATCGGGACGACGAACACTGAAGCTTTCTTT. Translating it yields CAIGTTNTEAFF.

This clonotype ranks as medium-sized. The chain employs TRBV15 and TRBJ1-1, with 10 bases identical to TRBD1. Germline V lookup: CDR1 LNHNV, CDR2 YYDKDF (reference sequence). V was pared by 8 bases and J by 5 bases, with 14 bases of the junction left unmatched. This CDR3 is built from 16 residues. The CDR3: CATGSTRTGGRTEAFF. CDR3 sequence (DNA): TGTGCCACCGGATCCACGCGGACAGGGGGGCGAACTGAAGCTTTCTTT.

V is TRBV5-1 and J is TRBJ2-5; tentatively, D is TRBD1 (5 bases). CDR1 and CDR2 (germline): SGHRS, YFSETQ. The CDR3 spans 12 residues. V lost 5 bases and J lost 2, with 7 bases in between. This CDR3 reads CASRRQQETQYF. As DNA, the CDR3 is TGCGCCAGCAGGAGACAGCAAGAGACCCAGTACTTC.

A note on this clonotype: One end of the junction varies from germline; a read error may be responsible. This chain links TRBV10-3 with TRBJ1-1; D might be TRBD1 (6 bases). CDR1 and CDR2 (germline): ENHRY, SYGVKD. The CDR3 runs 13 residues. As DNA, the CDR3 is TGTGCCAGCAGTTACACAGGGAGCACTGAAGCTTTCTTT. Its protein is CASSYTGSTEAFF.

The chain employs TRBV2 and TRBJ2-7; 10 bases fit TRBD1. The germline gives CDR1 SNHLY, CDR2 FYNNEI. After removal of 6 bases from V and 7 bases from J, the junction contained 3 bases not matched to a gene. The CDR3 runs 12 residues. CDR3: CASSDRGREQYF. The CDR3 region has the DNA TGTGCCAGCAGCGACAGGGGGCGGGAGCAGTACTTC.

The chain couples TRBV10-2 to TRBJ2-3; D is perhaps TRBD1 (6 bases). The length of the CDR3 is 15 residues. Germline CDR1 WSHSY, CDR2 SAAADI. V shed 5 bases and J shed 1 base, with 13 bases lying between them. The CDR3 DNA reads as TGCGCCAGCAGTCAGGGGAATCGGGGCACAGATACGCAGTATTTT. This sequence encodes CASSQGNRGTDTQYF.

CDR3: CASSLAGEIEQFF. CDR3 nucleotides: TGTGCCAGCAGCTTAGCGGGAGAAATTGAGCAGTTCTTC. The chain recombines TRBV7-9 with TRBJ2-1; possibly TRBD2 for D (5 bases). Germline CDR1 is SEHNR and CDR2 is FQNEAQ (reference sequence). There are 13 residues in the CDR3. The V gene lost 0 bases and the J gene lost 9 bases, with 9 bases spanning the gap.

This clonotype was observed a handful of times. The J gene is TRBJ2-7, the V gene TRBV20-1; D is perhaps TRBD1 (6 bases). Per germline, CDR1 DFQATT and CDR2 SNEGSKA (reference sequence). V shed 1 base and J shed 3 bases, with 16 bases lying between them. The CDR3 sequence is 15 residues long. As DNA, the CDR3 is TGCAGTGCTAGAGGGACGGGACACCTACTCTACGAGCAGTACTTC. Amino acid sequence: CSARGTGHLLYEQYF.

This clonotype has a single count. CDR3 sequence (DNA): TGTGCCAGCAGTCCCCGCAGTAACACTGAAGCTTTCTTT. Its protein product is CASSPRSNTEAFF. J is TRBJ1-1 and V is TRBV6-2 or TRBV6-3; the D is unclear. The CDR3 sequence is 13 residues long. V was shortened by 5 bases and J by 2 bases, with 9 bases between the two germline ends. Germline V gene lookup returns CDR1 MNHEY and CDR2 SVGEGT.

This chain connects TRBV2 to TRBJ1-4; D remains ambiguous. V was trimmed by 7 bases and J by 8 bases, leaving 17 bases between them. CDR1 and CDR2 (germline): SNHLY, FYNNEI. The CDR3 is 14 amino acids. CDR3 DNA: TGTGCCAGCATCCCCGATGGGTCGGGGGAAAAACTGTTTTTT. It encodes CASIPDGSGEKLFF.

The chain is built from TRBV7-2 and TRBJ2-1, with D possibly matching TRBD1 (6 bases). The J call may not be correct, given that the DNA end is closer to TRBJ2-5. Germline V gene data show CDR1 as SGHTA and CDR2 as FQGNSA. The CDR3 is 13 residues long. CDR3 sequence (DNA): TGTGCCAGCAGCACAGGGTGGGGAGAGACCCAGTACTTC. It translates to CASSTGWGETQYF.